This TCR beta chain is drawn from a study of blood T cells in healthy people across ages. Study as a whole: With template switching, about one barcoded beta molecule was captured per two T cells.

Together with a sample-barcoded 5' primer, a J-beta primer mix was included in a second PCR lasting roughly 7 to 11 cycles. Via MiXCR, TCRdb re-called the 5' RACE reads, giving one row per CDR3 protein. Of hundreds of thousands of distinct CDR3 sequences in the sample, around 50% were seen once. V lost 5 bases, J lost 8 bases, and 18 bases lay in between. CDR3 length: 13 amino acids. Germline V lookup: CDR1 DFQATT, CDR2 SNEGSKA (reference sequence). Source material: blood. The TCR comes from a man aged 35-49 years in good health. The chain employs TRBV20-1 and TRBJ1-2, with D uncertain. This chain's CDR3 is CSARHLGSGGYTF. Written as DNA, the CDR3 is TGCAGTGCTCGCCACCTGGGGTCGGGAGGCTACACCTTC.